The 18 T cell receptor beta chains presented below share a single source sample, sequenced in a study of cytomegalovirus exposure and HLA in healthy donors. PCR used 60 Vbeta primers and 13 Jbeta primers. Method: immunoSEQ multiplex PCR; TCRdb's copy keeps in-frame clones and lacks some. The sample has tens of thousands of clones; roughly 70% are singletons. The sequenced sample was PBMCs. The receptors here all came from a woman in her forties or fifties in good health and CMV-seronegative.

This rearrangement joins TRBV29-1 to TRBJ2-3, with D possibly being TRBD1 (6 bases). This CDR3 comprises 11 residues. Per the germline V gene, CDR1 is SQVTM and CDR2 is ANQGSEA. V lost 3 bases, J lost 6 bases, and 7 bases lay in between. The CDR3 spells CSVDQGDTQYF. The CDR3 DNA follows: TGCAGCGTTGATCAGGGGGATACGCAGTATTTT.

The V gene is TRBV6-5, the J gene TRBJ2-5, with D perhaps matching TRBD2 (7 bases). Germline V gene sequence: CDR1 MNHEY, CDR2 SVGAGI. V shed 5 bases and J shed 4 bases, with 14 bases lying between them. This CDR3 comprises 14 residues. CDR3 in amino acids: CASSPTGGPETQYF. Here the CDR3 DNA reads TGTGCCAGCAGTCCCACCGGGGGGCCAGAGACCCAGTACTTC.

This clone was seen only a few times. This chain uses TRBV29-1 with TRBJ2-5, with TRBD2 matching 7 bases. The CDR3 is 15 residues long. Germline V gives CDR1 SQVTM, CDR2 ANQGSEA. V was clipped by 3 bases and J by 5 bases; unmatched bases: 12. CDR3 in amino acids: CSVDKKKGTKETQYF. In nucleotides, the CDR3 is TGCAGCGTTGATAAAAAGAAGGGGACTAAGGAGACCCAGTACTTC. Using reference TRBV29-1 and TRBJ2-5 for the parts outside the CDR3, the full variable domain is SAVISQKPSRDICQRGTSLTIQCQVDSQVTMMFWYRQQPGQSLTLIATANQGSEATYESGFVIDKFPISRPNLTFSTLTVSNMSPEDSSIYLCSVDKKKGTKETQYFGPGTRLLVL.

This sequence joins TRBV6-1 and TRBJ1-2, with 8 nucleotides matching TRBD1. The CDR3 covers 14 residues. V trimming: 7 bases; J trimming: 8 bases; junction bases outside the gene matches: 12. Per germline, CDR1 MNHNS and CDR2 SASEGT. CDR3 nucleotide sequence: TGTGCCAGCATCATTTCAGGGGGCGCGAGGGGCTACACCTTC. Translated: CASIISGGARGYTF.

The V and J genes are TRBV29-1 and TRBJ1-2; D is uncertain. Deletions cut 5 bases from V and 6 bases from J, with 4 bases between. The CDR3 has 9 amino acids. Germline-derived CDR1 and CDR2 are SQVTM and ANQGSEA. CDR3 nucleotides: TGCAGCGTTAATAATGGCTACACCTTC. It is translated as CSVNNGYTF.

The gene calls are TRBV5-1 and TRBJ1-2; 7 bases map to TRBD1. Germline trimming cut 7 bases from V and 2 bases from J; bases unmatched to any gene: 5. This CDR3 has 13 residues. Germline V CDR1 and CDR2: SGHRS, YFSETQ. The CDR3 DNA reads TGCGCCAGCCGTCAGGGGGACAACTATGGCTACACCTTC. It yields the protein CASRQGDNYGYTF.

The chain has TRBV2 and TRBJ1-2; TRBD1 aligns across 7 bases. The germline V gene has CDR1 SNHLY and CDR2 FYNNEI. V gave up 4 bases and J gave up 4 bases; unmatched junction bases: 12. This CDR3 spans 16 amino acids. The CDR3 bases are TGTGCCAGCAGTGGGAACAAGTTTGACAGGGCCTATGGCTACACCTTC. Translating gives CASSGNKFDRAYGYTF.

This clone appeared a few times. The chain combines TRBV27 with TRBJ1-4, with D perhaps TRBD1 (6 bases). Trimming stripped 3 bases from V and 7 bases from J, with 9 bases between. Germline CDR1 reads MNHEY; CDR2 reads SMNVEV (reference sequence). The CDR3 runs 13 residues. For the CDR3, the DNA is TGTGCCAGCAGTTTTGCCAGGGGTGAAAAACTGTTTTTT. Translation: CASSFARGEKLFF.

This clone was found a few times. CDR3 coding DNA: TGTGCCAGCAGCGTGGGCCCCGCCTACGAGCAGTACTTC. Amino acids: CASSVGPAYEQYF. The chain uses TRBV9 and TRBJ2-7, with D unclear. The V end lost 2 bases, the J end lost 2 bases, and 8 bases lay between the germline ends. Germline CDR1 and CDR2: SGDLS and YYNGEE. There are 13 residues in the CDR3.

The V call is TRBV5-1, the J call TRBJ1-6; no clear D gene. V was trimmed by 2 bases and J by 0 bases, leaving 6 bases between them. This CDR3 contains 15 residues. Germline V gene data show CDR1 as SGHRS and CDR2 as YFSETQ. In DNA form, the CDR3 reads TGCGCCAGCAGCTTTAGGAGCTCCTATAATTCACCCCTCCACTTT. Amino acid sequence: CASSFRSSYNSPLHF. The full variable domain, its missing parts supplied by reference TRBV5-1 and TRBJ1-6, is KAGVTQTPRYLIKTRGQQVTLSCSPISGHRSVSWYQQTPGQGLQFLFEYFSETQRNKGNFPGRFSGRQFSNSRSEMNVSTLELGDSALYLCASSFRSSYNSPLHFGNGTRLTVT.

The gene calls are TRBV4-1 and TRBJ1-3; D gene unclear. The V and J ends lost 2 bases and 1 base respectively, with 12 bases between them. The CDR3 length is 16 residues. Germline CDR1 and CDR2: MGHRA and YSYEKL. CDR3 loop: CASSQPSLASGNTIYF. The CDR3 DNA reads as TGCGCCAGCAGCCAACCCTCTCTGGCATCTGGAAACACCATATATTTT.

This clone was seen a single time. The chain couples TRBV6-5 to TRBJ2-1, with a tentative D call TRBD2 (5 bases). CDR1 is MNHEY and CDR2 is SVGAGI in the germline V gene. V lost 5 bases, J lost 9 bases, and 11 bases lay in between. The CDR3 loop spans 12 amino acids. The CDR3 loop reads CASSRRGIEQFF. The DNA for the CDR3 is TGTGCCAGCAGTCGCCGGGGAATTGAGCAGTTCTTC.

The rearrangement uses TRBV6-6 and TRBJ1-4; D perhaps matches TRBD1 (5 bases). Germline CDR1 MNHNY, CDR2 SVGAGI (reference sequence). The V end was cut by 5 bases, the J end by 4 bases, with 11 bases between. The CDR3 consists of 14 residues. In DNA form, the CDR3 reads TGTGCCAGCAGTCGCACAGGTGTTAATGAAAAACTGTTTTTT. Its translation is CASSRTGVNEKLFF.

The gene calls are TRBV4-1 and TRBJ1-6; tentative D call: TRBD1 (6 bases). Trimming shortened V by 0 bases and J by 7 bases, and 13 bases separated the two germline ends. Germline V gene data show CDR1 as MGHRA and CDR2 as YSYEKL. The CDR3 totals 16 residues. CDR3 region: CASSQDGGQNNSPLHF. The DNA for the CDR3 is TGCGCCAGCAGCCAAGACGGAGGACAGAACAATTCACCCCTCCACTTT.

The gene calls are TRBV5-1 and TRBJ1-1; 10 positions agree with TRBD1. In germline, CDR1 is SGHRS, CDR2 YFSETQ. The trim removed 4 bases at V and 6 bases at J, leaving 6 bases unmatched. This CDR3 comprises 14 residues. CDR3 protein: CASSPLGQGSEAFF. The DNA of the CDR3 is TGCGCCAGCAGCCCCTTGGGACAGGGGTCTGAAGCTTTCTTT. Variable domain in full (rest from reference TRBV5-1 and TRBJ1-1): KAGVTQTPRYLIKTRGQQVTLSCSPISGHRSVSWYQQTPGQGLQFLFEYFSETQRNKGNFPGRFSGRQFSNSRSEMNVSTLELGDSALYLCASSPLGQGSEAFFGQGTRLTVV.

The chain has TRBV5-8 and TRBJ1-2; D is ambiguous. V dropped 3 bases and J dropped 5 bases, with 8 bases sitting between them. This CDR3 has 12 residues. CDR1 and CDR2 (germline): SGHTS, YDEGEE. This CDR3 reads CASSWRLYGYTF. CDR3 bases: TGTGCCAGCAGCTGGAGGTTATATGGCTACACCTTC.

V gene TRBV29-1 combines with J gene TRBJ2-2, with D unclear. Germline V lookup: CDR1 SQVTM, CDR2 ANQGSEA. Trimming removed 7 bases at V and 4 bases at J, with 10 bases between. The length of the CDR3 is 12 residues. The CDR3 spells CSADKPTGELFF. CDR3 coding DNA: TGCAGCGCCGACAAGCCCACCGGGGAGCTGTTTTTT.

The sample holds a few counts of this clone. The V gene is TRBV6-5, the J gene TRBJ2-1; 7 bases map to TRBD2. The junction had 6 bases not matched to a gene; V was cut back by 7 bases and J by 9 bases. Germline-derived CDR1 and CDR2 are MNHEY and SVGAGI. The CDR3 sequence is 12 residues long. For the CDR3, the DNA is TGTGCCAGCAAAAGCGGGAACATTGAGCAGTTCTTC. This codes for CASKSGNIEQFF.